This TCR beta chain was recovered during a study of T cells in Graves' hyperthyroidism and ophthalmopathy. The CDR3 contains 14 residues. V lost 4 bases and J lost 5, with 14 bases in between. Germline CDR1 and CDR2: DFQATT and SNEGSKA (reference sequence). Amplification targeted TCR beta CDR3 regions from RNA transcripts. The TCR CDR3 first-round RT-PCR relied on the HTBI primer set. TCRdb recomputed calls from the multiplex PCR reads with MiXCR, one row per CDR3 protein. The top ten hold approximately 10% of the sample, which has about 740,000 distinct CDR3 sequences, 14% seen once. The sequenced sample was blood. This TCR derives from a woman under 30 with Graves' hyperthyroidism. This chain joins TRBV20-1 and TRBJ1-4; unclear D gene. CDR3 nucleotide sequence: TGCAGTGCTAAAGCCCTTTACGGCAATGAAAAACTGTTTTTT. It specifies CSAKALYGNEKLFF.